The 17 T cell receptor beta chains reported below all come from one sample, sequenced in a study of CD8+ T cells in alopecia areata. Lesional scalp punch biopsies and peripheral blood came from alopecia areata patients. cDNA serving as the sequencing template came from extracted, reverse transcribed RNA. TCRdb keeps only in-frame clones here, not all; method: immunoSEQ multiplex PCR. In the table there are about 8,900 clones, approximately 65% of which are singletons. Sequencing was done on a sample of skin. These receptors were taken from a human donor with alopecia areata.

This clone was observed a few times. This sequence joins TRBV7-2 and TRBJ2-7, with 11 bases that match TRBD1. With V trimmed by 5 bases and J by 2 bases, 8 bases remained unmatched. This CDR3 contains 16 residues. Germline V gene sequence: CDR1 SGHTA, CDR2 FQGNSA. The CDR3, as DNA: TGTGCCAGCAGCAAACCCGGACAGGGGGCCCCCTACGAGCAGTACTTC. This codes for CASSKPGQGAPYEQYF.

A few counts support this clone. The chain uses TRBV18 and TRBJ1-1, with D possibly being TRBD1 (6 bases). Germline loops: CDR1 KGHSH, CDR2 LQKENI. The V gene lost 5 bases and the J gene lost 0 bases, with 16 bases spanning the gap. CDR3 length: 16 residues. The CDR3 region is CASSDLTGLMNTEAFF. CDR3 DNA sequence: TGTGCCAGCTCAGATTTAACAGGGCTCATGAACACTGAAGCTTTCTTT.

The J gene is TRBJ1-1, the V gene TRBV21-1. TRBV21-1 is tagged as a pseudogene. The CDR3 loop spans 16 amino acids. The CDR3 is CASGPALRASGAEAFF. The CDR3 coding sequence is TGTGCCAGCGGCCCAGCGCTCCGGGCCTCGGGGGCCGAAGCTTTCTTT.

A few counts support this clone. Distinct nucleotide sequences in the sample also encode this CDR3. J is TRBJ2-5 and V is TRBV29-1; 8 bases agree with TRBD2. With 0 bases clipped from V and 2 bases from J, the junction kept 8 bases outside the gene matches. CDR3 size: 16 residues. Per germline, CDR1 SQVTM and CDR2 ANQGSEA. The CDR3 DNA reads TGCAGCGTTGAAGATCCCCCAGGCGGGAGGCAAGAGACCCAGTACTTC. This sequence encodes CSVEDPPGGRQETQYF.

This chain links TRBV7-6 with TRBJ2-7, with 13 positions matching TRBD2. V trimming: 5 bases; J trimming: 4 bases; junction bases outside the gene matches: 8. Germline assignment: CDR1 SGHVS and CDR2 FNYEAQ. The CDR3 is made up of 16 amino acids. Here the CDR3 reads CASSPRTSGSSYEQYF. The CDR3 DNA reads as TGTGCCAGCAGCCCGCGGACTAGCGGGAGTAGTTACGAGCAGTACTTC.

A single count supports this clone. The gene calls are TRBV7-2 and TRBJ1-6; the D is unclear. The germline V gene encodes CDR1 SGHTA and CDR2 FQGNSA. This CDR3 comprises 16 residues. V was pared by 1 base and J by 7 bases, with 14 bases between. The CDR3 protein is CASSLVVGQPNSPLHF. CDR3 nucleotides: TGTGCCAGCAGCTTAGTAGTGGGCCAGCCGAATTCACCCCTCCACTTT.

The chain is built from TRBV5-6 and TRBJ2-7; D is uncertain. This CDR3 is built from 11 residues. Trimming removed 0 bases from V and 7 bases from J, with 5 bases in between. Germline V gene sequence: CDR1 SGHDT, CDR2 YYEEEE. CDR3 sequence reads: CASSLGGEQYF. CDR3 DNA: TGTGCCAGCAGCTTGGGGGGAGAGCAGTACTTC.

This clone was seen just once. V usage is TRBV30 and J usage is TRBJ2-5; D is undetermined. This CDR3 region has 13 residues. Trimming shortened V by 0 bases and J by 3 bases, and 8 bases separated the two germline ends. From germline, CDR1 is GTSNPN and CDR2 SVGIG (reference sequence). The chain's CDR3 is CAWSVVLEETQYF. CDR3 nucleotide sequence: TGTGCCTGGAGTGTCGTCCTAGAAGAGACCCAGTACTTC.

This clone was observed a handful of times. The chain employs TRBV6-1 and TRBJ2-7; weak D call: TRBD2 (6 bases). The V gene lost 1 base and the J gene lost 2 bases, with 12 bases spanning the gap. The CDR3 has 15 amino acids. CDR1 and CDR2 from the germline V gene are MNHNS and SASEGT. CDR3 region: CASSEGGDGAYEQYF. As DNA, the CDR3 is TGTGCCAGCAGTGAAGGGGGGGACGGCGCCTACGAGCAGTACTTC.

This chain uses TRBV2 with TRBJ2-2, with 7 bases that match TRBD1. Germline CDR1 and CDR2: SNHLY and FYNNEI. J was trimmed by 4 bases and V by 4 bases; bases with no gene match: 3. The CDR3 loop spans 14 amino acids. The CDR3 region is CASSVGQSTGELFF. CDR3 nucleotide sequence: TGTGCCAGCAGTGTGGGACAGAGCACCGGGGAGCTGTTTTTT. Complete variable domain (other parts from reference TRBV2 and TRBJ2-2): EPEVTQTPSHQVTQMGQEVILRCVPISNHLYFYWYRQILGQKVEFLVSFYNNEISEKSEIFDDQFSVERPDGSNFTLKIRSTKLEDSAMYFCASSVGQSTGELFFGEGSRLTVL.

The chain carries TRBV28 and TRBJ1-1; D perhaps matches TRBD1 (6 bases). Germline lookup yields CDR1 MDHEN and CDR2 SYDVKM. V dropped 5 bases and J dropped 0 bases, with 7 bases sitting between them. CDR3 length equals 13 residues. The CDR3: CASSDRLNTEAFF. The CDR3 DNA is TGTGCCAGCAGTGACAGGTTGAACACTGAAGCTTTCTTT.

V gene TRBV6-5 combines with J gene TRBJ1-5, with a tentative D call TRBD1 (6 bases). This CDR3 spans 15 amino acids. The V gene lost 2 bases and the J gene lost 4 bases, with 12 bases spanning the gap. Germline V CDR1 and CDR2: MNHEY, SVGAGI. The DNA for the CDR3 is TGTGCCAGCAGTTACCGACAGGACACTAATCAGCCCCAGCATTTT. The encoded protein is CASSYRQDTNQPQHF.

The chain joins TRBV29-1 to TRBJ2-4; D might be TRBD2 (6 bases). The V and J ends lost 3 bases and 6 bases respectively, with 9 bases between them. The length of the CDR3 is 12 residues. Germline loops: CDR1 SQVTM, CDR2 ANQGSEA. CDR3 bases: TGCAGCGTTGACGGGGGATCAAACATTCAGTACTTC. This sequence encodes CSVDGGSNIQYF.

V gene TRBV7-8 combines with J gene TRBJ2-5; 8 nucleotides agree with TRBD1. This CDR3 is built from 13 residues. Germline CDR1 is SGHVS and CDR2 is FQNEAQ. With 4 bases clipped from V and 5 bases from J, the junction kept 3 bases outside the gene matches. In nucleotides, the CDR3 is TGTGCCAGCAGCTCCTGGACAGGGGAGACCCAGTACTTC. This codes for CASSSWTGETQYF.

The sample holds one count of this clone. This chain joins TRBV7-2 and TRBJ1-5, with TRBD1 as a possible D gene (6 bases). The ends were cut back, 4 bases at V and 2 bases at J, with 12 bases in the middle. This CDR3 comprises 15 residues. The germline CDR1 and CDR2 sequences are SGHTA and FQGNSA. The CDR3 DNA reads as TGTGCCAGCAGCTCAGGGGTTGGTGGCAATCAGCCCCAGCATTTT. Translated: CASSSGVGGNQPQHF.

This chain uses TRBV27 with TRBJ2-3, with D uncertain. The CDR3 spans 16 residues. The V gene lost 5 bases and the J gene lost 0 bases, with 15 bases spanning the gap. Germline CDR1 and CDR2: MNHEY and SMNVEV (reference sequence). DNA for the CDR3: TGTGCCAGCAGTCCCCTGGGCTTAACAAGCACAGATACGCAGTATTTT. Translated, it gives CASSPLGLTSTDTQYF.

The CDR3 coding sequence is TGCGCCAGCAGTCAACCTGAAGTACATGGCTACACCTTC. The encoded protein is CASSQPEVHGYTF. The chain recombines TRBV23-1 with TRBJ1-2, with unresolved D. TRBV23-1 has ORF status, its function being uncertain. CDR3 length: 13 residues. Between the trimmed V and J ends, which lost 2 bases and 6 bases, there was a span of 10 bases.